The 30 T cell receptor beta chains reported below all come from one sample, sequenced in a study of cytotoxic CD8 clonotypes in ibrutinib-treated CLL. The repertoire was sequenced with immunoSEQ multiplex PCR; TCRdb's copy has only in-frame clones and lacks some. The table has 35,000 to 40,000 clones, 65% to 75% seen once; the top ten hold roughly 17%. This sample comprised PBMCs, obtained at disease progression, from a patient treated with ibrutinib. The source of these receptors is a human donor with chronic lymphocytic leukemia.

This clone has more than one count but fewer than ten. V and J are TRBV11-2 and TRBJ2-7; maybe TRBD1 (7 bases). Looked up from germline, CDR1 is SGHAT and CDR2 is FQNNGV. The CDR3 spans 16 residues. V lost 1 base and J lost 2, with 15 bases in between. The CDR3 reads CASSLGGRGVTYEQYF. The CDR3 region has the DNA TGTGCCAGCAGCTTAGGGGGCAGGGGGGTTACCTACGAGCAGTACTTC.

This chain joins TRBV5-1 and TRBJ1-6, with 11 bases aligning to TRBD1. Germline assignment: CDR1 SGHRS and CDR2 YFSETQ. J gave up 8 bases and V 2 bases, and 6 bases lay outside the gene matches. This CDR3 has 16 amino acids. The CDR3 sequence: CASSFLPGQGDSPLHF. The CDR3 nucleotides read TGCGCCAGCAGCTTTCTCCCGGGACAGGGGGATTCACCCCTCCACTTT. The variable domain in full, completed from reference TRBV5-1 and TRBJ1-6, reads KAGVTQTPRYLIKTRGQQVTLSCSPISGHRSVSWYQQTPGQGLQFLFEYFSETQRNKGNFPGRFSGRQFSNSRSEMNVSTLELGDSALYLCASSFLPGQGDSPLHFGNGTRLTVT.

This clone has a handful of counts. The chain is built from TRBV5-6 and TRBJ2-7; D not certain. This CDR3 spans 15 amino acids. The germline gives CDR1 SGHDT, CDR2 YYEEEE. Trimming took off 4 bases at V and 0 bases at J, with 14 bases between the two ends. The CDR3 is CASSLTGSSSYEQYF. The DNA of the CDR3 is TGTGCCAGCAGCCTCACCGGGTCTAGCTCCTACGAGCAGTACTTC.

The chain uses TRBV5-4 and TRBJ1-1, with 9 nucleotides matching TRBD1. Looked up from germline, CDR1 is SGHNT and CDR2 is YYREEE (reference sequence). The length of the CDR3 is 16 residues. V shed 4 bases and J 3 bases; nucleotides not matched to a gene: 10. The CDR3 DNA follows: TGTGCCAGCAGCGGGGGACAGGGTTTCGTGGACACTGAAGCTTTCTTT. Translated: CASSGGQGFVDTEAFF.

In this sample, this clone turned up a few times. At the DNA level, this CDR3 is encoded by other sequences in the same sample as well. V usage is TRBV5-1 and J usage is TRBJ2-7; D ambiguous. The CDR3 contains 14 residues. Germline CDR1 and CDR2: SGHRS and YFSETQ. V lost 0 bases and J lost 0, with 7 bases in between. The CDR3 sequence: CASSLGGSSYEQYF. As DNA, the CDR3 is TGCGCCAGCAGCTTGGGCGGAAGCTCCTACGAGCAGTACTTC. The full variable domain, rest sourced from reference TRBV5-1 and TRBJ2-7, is KAGVTQTPRYLIKTRGQQVTLSCSPISGHRSVSWYQQTPGQGLQFLFEYFSETQRNKGNFPGRFSGRQFSNSRSEMNVSTLELGDSALYLCASSLGGSSYEQYFGPGTRLTVT.

CDR3 in amino acids: CASSWGGTAWGHYEQYF. The CDR3, as DNA: TGTGCCAGCAGCTGGGGGGGTACAGCGTGGGGGCACTACGAGCAGTACTTC. V is TRBV5-4 and J is TRBJ2-7; perhaps TRBD2 as D (7 bases). V was trimmed by 3 bases and J by 3 bases, leaving 22 bases between them. In germline, CDR1 is SGHNT, CDR2 YYREEE (reference sequence). There are 17 residues in the CDR3.

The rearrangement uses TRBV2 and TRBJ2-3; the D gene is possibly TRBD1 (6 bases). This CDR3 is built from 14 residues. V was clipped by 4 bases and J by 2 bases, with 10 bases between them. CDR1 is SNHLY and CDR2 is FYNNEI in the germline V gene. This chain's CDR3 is CASSANRDTDTQYF. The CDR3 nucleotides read TGTGCCAGCAGTGCAAACAGGGACACAGATACGCAGTATTTT.

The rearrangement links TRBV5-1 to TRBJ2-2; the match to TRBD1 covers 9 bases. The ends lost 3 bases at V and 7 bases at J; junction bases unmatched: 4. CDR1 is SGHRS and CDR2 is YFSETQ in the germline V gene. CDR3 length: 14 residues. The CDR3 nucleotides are TGCGCCAGCAGCTCGGGACAGGGTAACGGGGAGCTGTTTTTT. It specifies CASSSGQGNGELFF.

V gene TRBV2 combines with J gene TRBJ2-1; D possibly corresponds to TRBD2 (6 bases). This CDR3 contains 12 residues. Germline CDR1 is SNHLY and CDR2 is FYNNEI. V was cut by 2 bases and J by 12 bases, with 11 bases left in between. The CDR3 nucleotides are TGTGCCAGCAGTGAAATCGCCGGGGGGCAGTTCTTC. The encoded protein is CASSEIAGGQFF.

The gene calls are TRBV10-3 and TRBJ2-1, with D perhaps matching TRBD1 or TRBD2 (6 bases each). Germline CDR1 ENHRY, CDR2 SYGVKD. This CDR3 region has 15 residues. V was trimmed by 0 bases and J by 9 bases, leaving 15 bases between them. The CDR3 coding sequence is TGTGCCATCAGTGAGTCGGTAGGGGGGAGTGGTGAGCAGTTCTTC. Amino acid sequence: CAISESVGGSGEQFF.

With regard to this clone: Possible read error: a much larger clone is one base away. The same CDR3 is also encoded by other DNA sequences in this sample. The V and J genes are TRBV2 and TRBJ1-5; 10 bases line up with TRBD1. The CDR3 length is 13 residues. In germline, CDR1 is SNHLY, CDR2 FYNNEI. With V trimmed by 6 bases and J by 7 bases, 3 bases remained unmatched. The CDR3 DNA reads TGTGCCAGCAGAGGGACAGGGGACCAGCCCCAGCATTTT. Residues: CASRGTGDQPQHF.

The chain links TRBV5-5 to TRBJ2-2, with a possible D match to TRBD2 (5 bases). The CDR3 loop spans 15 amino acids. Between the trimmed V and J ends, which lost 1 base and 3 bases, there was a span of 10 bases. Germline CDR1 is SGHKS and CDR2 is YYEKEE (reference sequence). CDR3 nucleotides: TGTGCCAGCAGCTTGTTTCGGGGTGACACCGGGGAGCTGTTTTTT. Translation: CASSLFRGDTGELFF.

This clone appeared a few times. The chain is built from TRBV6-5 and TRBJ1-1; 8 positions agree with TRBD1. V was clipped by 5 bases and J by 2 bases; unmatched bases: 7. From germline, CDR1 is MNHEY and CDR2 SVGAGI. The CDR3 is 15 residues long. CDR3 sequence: CASSQSPGGNTEAFF. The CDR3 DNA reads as TGTGCCAGCAGTCAGTCACCAGGGGGCAACACTGAAGCTTTCTTT.

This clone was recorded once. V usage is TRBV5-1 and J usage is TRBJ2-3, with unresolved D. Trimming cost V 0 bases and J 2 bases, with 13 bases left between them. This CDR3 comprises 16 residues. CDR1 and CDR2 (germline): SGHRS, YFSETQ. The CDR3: CASSLGASLLTDTQYF. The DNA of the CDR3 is TGCGCCAGCAGCTTGGGGGCAAGCCTCCTCACAGATACGCAGTATTTT.

The CDR3 sequence: CASSLVGRSDTQYF. In DNA, the CDR3 is TGTGCCAGCAGTTTAGTTGGACGGTCAGATACGCAGTATTTT. The chain carries TRBV27 and TRBJ2-3; no reliable D call. There are 14 residues in the CDR3. Germline V CDR1 and CDR2: MNHEY, SMNVEV (reference sequence). V was cut by 2 bases and J by 4 bases, with 10 bases left in between.

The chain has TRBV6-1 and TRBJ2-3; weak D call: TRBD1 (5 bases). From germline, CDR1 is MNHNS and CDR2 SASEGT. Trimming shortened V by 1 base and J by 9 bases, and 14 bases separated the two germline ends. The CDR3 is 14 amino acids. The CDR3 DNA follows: TGTGCCAGCAGTGAAGAGGCCAGGGCTCGAACGCAGTATTTT. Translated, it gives CASSEEARARTQYF.

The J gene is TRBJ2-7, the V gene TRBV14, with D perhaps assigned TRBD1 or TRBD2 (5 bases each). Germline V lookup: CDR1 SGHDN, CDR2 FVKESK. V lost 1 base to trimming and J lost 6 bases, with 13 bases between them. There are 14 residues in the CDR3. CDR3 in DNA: TGTGCCAGCAGCCAAGGAAGAGGGGAAGGCGAGCAGTACTTC. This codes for CASSQGRGEGEQYF.

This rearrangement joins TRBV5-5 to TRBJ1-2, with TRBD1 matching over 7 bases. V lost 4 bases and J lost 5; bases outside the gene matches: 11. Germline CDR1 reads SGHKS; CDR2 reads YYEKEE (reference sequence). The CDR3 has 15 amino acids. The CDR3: CASSPGPGQSYGYTF. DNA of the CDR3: TGTGCCAGCAGCCCGGGACCGGGACAGTCGTATGGCTACACCTTC.

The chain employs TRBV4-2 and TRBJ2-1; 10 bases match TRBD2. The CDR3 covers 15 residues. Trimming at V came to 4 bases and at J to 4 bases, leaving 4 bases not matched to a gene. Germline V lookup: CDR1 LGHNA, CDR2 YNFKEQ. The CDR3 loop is CASSPGLADYNEQFF. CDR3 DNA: TGTGCCAGCAGCCCCGGACTAGCGGATTACAATGAGCAGTTCTTC.

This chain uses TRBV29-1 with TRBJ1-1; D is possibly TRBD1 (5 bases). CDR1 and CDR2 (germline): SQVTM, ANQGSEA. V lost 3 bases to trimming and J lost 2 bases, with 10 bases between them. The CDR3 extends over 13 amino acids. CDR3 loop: CSVEFQGNTEAFF. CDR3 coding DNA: TGCAGCGTTGAGTTCCAGGGTAACACTGAAGCTTTCTTT.

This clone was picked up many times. CDR3 DNA: TGTGCCAGCAGAGCCAGGAACACTGAAGCTTTCTTT. This gives the protein CASRARNTEAFF. The chain recombines TRBV2 with TRBJ1-1; D unresolved. This CDR3 spans 12 amino acids. V shed 6 bases and J shed 1 base, with 6 bases lying between them. Germline CDR1 reads SNHLY; CDR2 reads FYNNEI. The complete variable domain, with remaining parts taken from reference TRBV2 and TRBJ1-1, reads EPEVTQTPSHQVTQMGQEVILRCVPISNHLYFYWYRQILGQKVEFLVSFYNNEISEKSEIFDDQFSVERPDGSNFTLKIRSTKLEDSAMYFCASRARNTEAFFGQGTRLTVV.

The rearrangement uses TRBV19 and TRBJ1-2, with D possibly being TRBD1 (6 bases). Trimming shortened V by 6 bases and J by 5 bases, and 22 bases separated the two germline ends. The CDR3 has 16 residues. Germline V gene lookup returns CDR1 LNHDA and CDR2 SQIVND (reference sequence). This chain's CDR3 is CASSTAGQSGRYGYTF. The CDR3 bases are TGTGCCAGTAGCACCGCCGGACAGTCGGGCCGGTATGGCTACACCTTC. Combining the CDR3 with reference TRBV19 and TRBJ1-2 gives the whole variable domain DGGITQSPKYLFRKEGQNVTLSCEQNLNHDAMYWYRQDPGQGLRLIYYSQIVNDFQKGDIAEGYSVSREKKESFPLTVTSAQKNPTAFYLCASSTAGQSGRYGYTFGSGTRLTVV.

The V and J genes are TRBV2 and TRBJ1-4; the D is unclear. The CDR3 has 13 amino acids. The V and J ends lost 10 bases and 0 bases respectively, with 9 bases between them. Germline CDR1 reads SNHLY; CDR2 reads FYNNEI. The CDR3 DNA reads TGTGCCAACCAACAGTCAACTAATGAAAAACTGTTTTTT. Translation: CANQQSTNEKLFF.

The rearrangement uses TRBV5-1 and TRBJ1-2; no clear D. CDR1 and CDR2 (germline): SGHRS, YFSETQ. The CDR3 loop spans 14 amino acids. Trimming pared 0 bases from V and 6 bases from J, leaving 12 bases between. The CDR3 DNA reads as TGCGCCAGCAGCTTGGCCGGCCCCGGCGATGGCTACACCTTC. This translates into CASSLAGPGDGYTF.

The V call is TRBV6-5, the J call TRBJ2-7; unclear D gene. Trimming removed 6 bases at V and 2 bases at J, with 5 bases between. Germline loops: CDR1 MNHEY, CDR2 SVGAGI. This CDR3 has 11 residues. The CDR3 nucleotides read TGTGCCAGCAGCCACACCTACGAGCAGTACTTC. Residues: CASSHTYEQYF.

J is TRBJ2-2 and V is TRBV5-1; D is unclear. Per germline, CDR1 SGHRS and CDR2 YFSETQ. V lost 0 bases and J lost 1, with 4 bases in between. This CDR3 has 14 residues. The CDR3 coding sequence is TGCGCCAGCAGCTTGGAAGGGAACACCGGGGAGCTGTTTTTT. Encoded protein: CASSLEGNTGELFF.

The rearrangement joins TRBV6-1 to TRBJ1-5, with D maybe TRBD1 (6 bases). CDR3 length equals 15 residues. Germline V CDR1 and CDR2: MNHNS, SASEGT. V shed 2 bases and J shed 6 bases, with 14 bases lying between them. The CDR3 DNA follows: TGTGCCAGCAGTGAACTGGCAGGGGAGGTTCAGCCCCAGCATTTT. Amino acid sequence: CASSELAGEVQPQHF.

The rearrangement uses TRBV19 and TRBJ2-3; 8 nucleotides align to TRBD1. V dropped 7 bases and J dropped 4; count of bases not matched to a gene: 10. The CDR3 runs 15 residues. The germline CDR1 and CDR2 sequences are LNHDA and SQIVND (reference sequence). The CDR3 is CASTRTGTPSDTQYF. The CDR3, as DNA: TGTGCCAGTACTAGGACAGGGACCCCTTCAGATACGCAGTATTTT.

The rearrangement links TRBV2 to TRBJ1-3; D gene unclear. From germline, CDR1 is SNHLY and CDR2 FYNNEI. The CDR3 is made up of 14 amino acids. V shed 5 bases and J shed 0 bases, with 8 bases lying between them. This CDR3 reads CASSPDSSGNTIYF. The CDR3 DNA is TGTGCCAGCAGTCCAGACTCCTCTGGAAACACCATATATTTT.

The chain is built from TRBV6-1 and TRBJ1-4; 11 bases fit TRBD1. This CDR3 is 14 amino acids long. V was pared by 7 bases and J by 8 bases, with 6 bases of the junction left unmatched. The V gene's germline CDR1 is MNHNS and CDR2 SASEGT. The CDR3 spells CASTRDRGGEKLFF. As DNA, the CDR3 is TGTGCCAGCACCCGGGACAGGGGGGGAGAAAAACTGTTTTTT.